Listed here are 7 T cell receptor beta chains from one sample, sequenced in a study of T cell repertoires in cytomegalovirus infection. TCRdb ran MiXCR on the reads and lists one entry per CDR3 protein. Of hundreds of thousands of distinct CDR3 sequences listed, 20% to 30% are singletons. The material sequenced was CD8+ T cells from PBMCs. The receptors stem from a human donor in good health (CMV status not recorded). Some clones in this sample may be carry-over from other donors' samples.

This clonotype was detected a few times. The chain combines TRBV20-1 with TRBJ2-3; the D call may be TRBD1 or TRBD2 (6 bases each). V lost 7 bases, J lost 6 bases, and 20 bases lay in between. The germline CDR1 and CDR2 sequences are DFQATT and SNEGSKA (reference sequence). The CDR3 covers 14 residues. CDR3 sequence (DNA): TGCAGTGGTAACCGAGGGGGGATGAGTGATACGCAGTATTTT. This codes for CSGNRGGMSDTQYF.

The V gene is TRBV19, the J gene TRBJ2-7, with TRBD2 as a possible D gene (6 bases). Per the germline V gene, CDR1 is LNHDA and CDR2 is SQIVND (reference sequence). The CDR3 runs 13 residues. V dropped 7 bases and J dropped 5 bases, with 15 bases sitting between them. For the CDR3, the DNA is TGTGCCAGTACCGACGGGGGTACGGACGAGCAGTACTTC. It is translated as CASTDGGTDEQYF.

This clonotype has just one count. At one boundary the junction diverges from the germline segment, which might be a read error. The chain uses TRBV12-3 or TRBV12-4 and TRBJ2-1; D unresolved. This CDR3 contains 12 residues. The CDR3 here is CANSSRSNEQFF. Here the CDR3 DNA reads TGTGCCAACAGTTCCCGGAGCAATGAGCAGTTCTTC.

The gene calls are TRBV29-1 and TRBJ2-4; D is tentatively TRBD1 or TRBD2 (6 bases each). CDR1 SQVTM and CDR2 ANQGSEA come from the germline V gene. Trimming removed 3 bases from V and 0 bases from J, with 12 bases in between. There are 15 residues in the CDR3. CDR3 region: CSVDEQGLAKNIQYF. CDR3 nucleotides: TGCAGCGTTGATGAACAGGGACTAGCCAAAAACATTCAGTACTTC.

This clonotype was seen a few times. The gene calls are TRBV7-9 and TRBJ2-3, with unresolved D. CDR1 is SEHNR and CDR2 is FQNEAQ in the germline V gene (reference sequence). The CDR3 loop spans 15 amino acids. V dropped 5 bases and J dropped 4 bases, with 16 bases sitting between them. Written as DNA, the CDR3 is TGTGCCAGCAGCCAAATCCGACCTATATCAGATACGCAGTATTTT. Residues: CASSQIRPISDTQYF.

This clonotype occurred many times. The DNA of the CDR3 is TGTGCCAGCACCCAGGAAGGGGCCAACGTCCTGACTTTC. Translated: CASTQEGANVLTF. The chain combines TRBV28 with TRBJ2-6; D is unclear. The CDR3 is made up of 13 amino acids. Per the germline V gene, CDR1 is MDHEN and CDR2 is SYDVKM. V dropped 7 bases and J dropped 4 bases, with 8 bases sitting between them.

The rearrangement uses TRBV6-2 or TRBV6-3 and TRBJ1-2; D possibly corresponds to TRBD1 (6 bases). V was cut by 2 bases and J by 1 base, with 17 bases left in between. Germline V gene sequence: CDR1 MNHEY, CDR2 SVGEGT. The CDR3 spans 17 residues. The CDR3 bases are TGTGCCAGCAGTTACCTCGACAGGCCGAGCCGTAACTATGGCTACACCTTC. This gives the protein CASSYLDRPSRNYGYTF.